This T cell receptor (beta chain) was profiled in a study of tumor and adjacent non-tumor tissue in lung cancer. Concerning this clonotype: Because it lacks the conserved phenylalanine or tryptophan at the end, this CDR3 is likely a read error.

The library came from three nested PCR rounds adapted from ARM-PCR protocols. One entry per CDR3 protein results from TCRdb running MiXCR on the multiplex PCR reads. Of about 90,000 distinct CDR3 sequences detected, approximately 73% appear once; the ten largest clones hold 21%. No cell sorting was done before RNA was extracted from the tissue. The normal lung tissue was taken more than 3 cm from the tumor edge. Donors were chemotherapy-naive, newly diagnosed lung cancer surgical patients in China, August–late 2014. Sequenced: distant non-tumor lung tissue. The source of this sequence is a woman aged 50 to 65 with non-small cell lung cancer.

CDR3 protein: CASSRASHGYTS. Here the CDR3 DNA reads TGTGCCAGCAGTCGGGCAAGCCATGGCTACACCTCC. The V call is TRBV6-1, the J call TRBJ1-2, with unresolved D. Trimming took off 5 bases at V and 6 bases at J, with 10 bases between the two ends. Germline values: CDR1 MNHNS, CDR2 SASEGT. The CDR3 covers 12 residues.